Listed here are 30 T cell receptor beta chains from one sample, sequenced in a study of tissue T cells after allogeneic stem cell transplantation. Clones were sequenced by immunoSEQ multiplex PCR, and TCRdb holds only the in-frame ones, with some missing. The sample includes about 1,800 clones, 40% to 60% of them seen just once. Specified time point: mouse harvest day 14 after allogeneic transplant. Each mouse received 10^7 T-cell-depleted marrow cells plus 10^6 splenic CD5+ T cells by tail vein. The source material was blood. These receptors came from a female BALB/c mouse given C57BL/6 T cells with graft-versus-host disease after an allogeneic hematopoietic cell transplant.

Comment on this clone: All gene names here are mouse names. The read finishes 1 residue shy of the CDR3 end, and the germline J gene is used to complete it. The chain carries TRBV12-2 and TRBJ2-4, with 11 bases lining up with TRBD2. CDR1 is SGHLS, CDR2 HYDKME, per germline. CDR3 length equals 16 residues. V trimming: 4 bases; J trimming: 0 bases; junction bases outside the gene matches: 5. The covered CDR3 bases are TGTGCCAGCTCCGCCGGGACTGGGGGTAGTCAAAACACCTTGTAC. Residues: CASSAGTGGSQNTLY. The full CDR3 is CASSAGTGGSQNTLYF.

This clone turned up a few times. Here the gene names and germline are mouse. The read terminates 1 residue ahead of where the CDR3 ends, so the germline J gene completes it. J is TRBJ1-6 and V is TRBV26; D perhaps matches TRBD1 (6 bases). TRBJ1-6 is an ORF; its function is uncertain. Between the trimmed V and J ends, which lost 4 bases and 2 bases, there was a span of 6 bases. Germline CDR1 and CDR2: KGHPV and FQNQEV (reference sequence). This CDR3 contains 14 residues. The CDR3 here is CASSRQAYNSPLYF. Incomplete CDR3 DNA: TGTGCCAGCAGTCGACAGGCCTATAATTCGCCCCTCTAC.

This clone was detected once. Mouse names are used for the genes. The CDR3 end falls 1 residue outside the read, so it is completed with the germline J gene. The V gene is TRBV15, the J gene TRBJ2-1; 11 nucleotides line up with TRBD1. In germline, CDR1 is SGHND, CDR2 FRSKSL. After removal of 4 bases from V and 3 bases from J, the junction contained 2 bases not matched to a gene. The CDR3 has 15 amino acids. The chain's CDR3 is CASSSGTGGYAEQFF. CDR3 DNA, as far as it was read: TGTGCCAGCAGTTCCGGGACAGGGGGCTATGCTGAGCAGTTC. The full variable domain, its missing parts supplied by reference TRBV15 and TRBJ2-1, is DAGVTQTPRHEVAEKGQTIILKCEPVSGHNDLFWYRQTKIQGLELLSYFRSKSLMEDGGAFKDRFKAEMLNSSFSTLKIQPTEPKDSAVYLCASSSGTGGYAEQFFGPGTRLTVL.

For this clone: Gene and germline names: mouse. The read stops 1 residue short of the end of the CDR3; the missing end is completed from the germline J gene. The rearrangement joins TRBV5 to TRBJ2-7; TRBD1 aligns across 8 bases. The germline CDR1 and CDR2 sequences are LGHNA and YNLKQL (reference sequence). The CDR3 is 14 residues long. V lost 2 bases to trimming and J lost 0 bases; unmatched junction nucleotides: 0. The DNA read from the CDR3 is TGTGCCAGCAGCCAAACAGGGGGCTCCTATGAACAGTAC. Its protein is CASSQTGGSYEQY. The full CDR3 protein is CASSQTGGSYEQYF.

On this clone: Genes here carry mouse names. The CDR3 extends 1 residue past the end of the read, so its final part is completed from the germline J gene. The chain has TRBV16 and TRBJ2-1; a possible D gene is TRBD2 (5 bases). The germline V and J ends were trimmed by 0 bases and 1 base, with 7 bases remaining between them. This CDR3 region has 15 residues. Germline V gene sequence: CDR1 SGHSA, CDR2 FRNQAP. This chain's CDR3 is CASSLDWANYAEQFF. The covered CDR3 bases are TGTGCAAGCAGCTTAGACTGGGCGAACTATGCTGAGCAGTTC. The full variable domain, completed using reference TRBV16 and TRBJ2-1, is NAGVIQTPRHKVTGKGQEATLWCEPISGHSAVFWYRQTIVQGLEFLTYFRNQAPIDDSGMPKERFSAQMPNQSHSTLKIQSTQPQDSAVYLCASSLDWANYAEQFFGPGTRLTVL.

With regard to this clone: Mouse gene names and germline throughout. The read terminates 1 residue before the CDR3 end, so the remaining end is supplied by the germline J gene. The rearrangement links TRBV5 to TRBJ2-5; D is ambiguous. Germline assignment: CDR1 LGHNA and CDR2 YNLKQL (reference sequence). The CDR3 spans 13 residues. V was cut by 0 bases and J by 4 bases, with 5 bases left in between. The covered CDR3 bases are TGTGCCAGCAGCCAAGATCAGAAAGACACCCAGTAC. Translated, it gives CASSQDQKDTQY. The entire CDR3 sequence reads CASSQDQKDTQYF.

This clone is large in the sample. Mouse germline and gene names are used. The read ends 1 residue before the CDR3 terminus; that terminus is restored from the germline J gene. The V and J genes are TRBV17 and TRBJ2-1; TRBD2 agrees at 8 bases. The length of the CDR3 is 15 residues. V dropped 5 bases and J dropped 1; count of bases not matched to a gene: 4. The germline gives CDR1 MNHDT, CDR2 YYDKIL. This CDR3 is CASSPWGANYAEQFF. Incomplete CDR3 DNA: TGTGCTAGCAGTCCCTGGGGGGCGAACTATGCTGAGCAGTTC.

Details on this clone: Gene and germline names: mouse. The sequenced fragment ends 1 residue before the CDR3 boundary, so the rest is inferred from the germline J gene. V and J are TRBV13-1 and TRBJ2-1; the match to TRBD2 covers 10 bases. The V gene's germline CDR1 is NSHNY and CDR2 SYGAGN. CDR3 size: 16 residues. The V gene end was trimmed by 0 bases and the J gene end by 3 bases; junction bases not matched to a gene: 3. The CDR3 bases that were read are TGTGCCAGCAGTGATGCAACTGGGGGGGTCTATGCTGAGCAGTTC. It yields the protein CASSDATGGVYAEQF. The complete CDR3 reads CASSDATGGVYAEQFF.

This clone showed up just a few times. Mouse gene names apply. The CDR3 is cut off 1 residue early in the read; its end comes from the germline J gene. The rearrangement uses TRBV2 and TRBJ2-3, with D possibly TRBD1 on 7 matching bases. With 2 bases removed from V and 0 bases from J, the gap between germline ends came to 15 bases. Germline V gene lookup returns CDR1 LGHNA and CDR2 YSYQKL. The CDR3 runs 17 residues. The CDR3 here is CASSQRGGAPSAETLYF. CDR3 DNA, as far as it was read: TGTGCCAGCAGCCAAAGAGGGGGCGCCCCTAGTGCAGAAACGCTGTAT.

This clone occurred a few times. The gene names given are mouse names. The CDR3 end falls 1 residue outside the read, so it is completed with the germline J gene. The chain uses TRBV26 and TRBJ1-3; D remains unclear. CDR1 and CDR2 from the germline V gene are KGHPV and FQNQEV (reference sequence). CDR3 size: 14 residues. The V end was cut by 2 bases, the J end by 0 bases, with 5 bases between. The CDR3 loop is CASSLGLSGNTLYF. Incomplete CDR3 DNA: TGTGCCAGCAGTCTGGGACTTTCTGGAAATACGCTCTAT.

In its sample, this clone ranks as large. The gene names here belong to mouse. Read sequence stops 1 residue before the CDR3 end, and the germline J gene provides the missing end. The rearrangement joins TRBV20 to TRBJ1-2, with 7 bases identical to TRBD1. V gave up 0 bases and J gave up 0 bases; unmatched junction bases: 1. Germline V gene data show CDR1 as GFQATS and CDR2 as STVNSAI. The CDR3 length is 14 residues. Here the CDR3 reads CGARDTGANSDYTF. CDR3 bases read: TGTGGTGCTAGGGATACAGGGGCAAACTCCGACTACACC.

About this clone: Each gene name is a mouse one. Here the CDR3 reads CASSLSMANSDYTF. The CDR3 DNA, read in part, is TGTGCCAGCAGTCTGTCGATGGCAAACTCCGACTACACC. The chain combines TRBV26 with TRBJ1-2; D not certain. The observed sequence ends 1 residue before the CDR3 terminus, with the missing tail filled in from the germline J gene. The V end was cut by 0 bases, the J end by 0 bases, with 5 bases between. Germline-derived CDR1 and CDR2 are KGHPV and FQNQEV (reference sequence). The CDR3 totals 14 residues.

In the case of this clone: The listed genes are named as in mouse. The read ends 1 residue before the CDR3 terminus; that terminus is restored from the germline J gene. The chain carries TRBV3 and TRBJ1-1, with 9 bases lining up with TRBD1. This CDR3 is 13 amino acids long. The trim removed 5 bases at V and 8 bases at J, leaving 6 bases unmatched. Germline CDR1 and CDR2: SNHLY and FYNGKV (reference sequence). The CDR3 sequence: CASSTGTGLEVFF. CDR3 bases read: TGTGCCAGCAGCACCGGGACAGGGTTGGAAGTCTTC.

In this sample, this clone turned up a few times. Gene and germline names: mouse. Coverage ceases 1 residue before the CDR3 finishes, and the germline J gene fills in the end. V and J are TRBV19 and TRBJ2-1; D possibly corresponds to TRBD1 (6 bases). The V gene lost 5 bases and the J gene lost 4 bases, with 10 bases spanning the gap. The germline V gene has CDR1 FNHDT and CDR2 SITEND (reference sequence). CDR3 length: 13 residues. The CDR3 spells CASSPDRYAEQFF. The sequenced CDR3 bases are TGTGCCAGCAGCCCCGACAGGTATGCTGAGCAGTTC.

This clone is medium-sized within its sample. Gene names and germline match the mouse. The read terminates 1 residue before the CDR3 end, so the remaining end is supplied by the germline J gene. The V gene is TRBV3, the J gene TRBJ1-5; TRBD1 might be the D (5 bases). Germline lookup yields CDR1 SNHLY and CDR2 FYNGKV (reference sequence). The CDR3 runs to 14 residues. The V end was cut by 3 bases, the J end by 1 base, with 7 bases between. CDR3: CASSFEGNNQAPLF. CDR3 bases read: TGTGCCAGCAGCTTCGAGGGGAACAACCAGGCTCCGCTT.

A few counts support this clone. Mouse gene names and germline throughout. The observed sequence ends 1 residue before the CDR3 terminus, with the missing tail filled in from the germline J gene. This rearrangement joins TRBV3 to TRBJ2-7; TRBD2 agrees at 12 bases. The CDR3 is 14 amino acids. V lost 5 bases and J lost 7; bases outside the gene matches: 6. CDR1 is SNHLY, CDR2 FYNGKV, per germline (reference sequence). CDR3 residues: CASSPDWGGREQYF. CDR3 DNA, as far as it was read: TGTGCCAGCAGCCCAGACTGGGGGGGCAGGGAACAGTAC.

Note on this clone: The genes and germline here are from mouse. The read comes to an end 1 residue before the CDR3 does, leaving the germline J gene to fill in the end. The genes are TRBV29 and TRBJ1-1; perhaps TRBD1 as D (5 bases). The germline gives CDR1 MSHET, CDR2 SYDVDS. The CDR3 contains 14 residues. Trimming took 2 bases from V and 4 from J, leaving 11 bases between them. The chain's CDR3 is CASSLIGRGTEVFF. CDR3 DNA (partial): TGTGCTAGCAGTTTAATCGGGAGGGGCACAGAAGTCTTC. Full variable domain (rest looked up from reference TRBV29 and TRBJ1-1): DMKVTQMPRYLIKRMGENVLLECGQDMSHETMYWYRQDPGLGLQLIYISYDVDSNSEGDIPKGYRVSRKKREHFSLILDSAKTNQTSVYFCASSLIGRGTEVFFGKGTRLTVV.

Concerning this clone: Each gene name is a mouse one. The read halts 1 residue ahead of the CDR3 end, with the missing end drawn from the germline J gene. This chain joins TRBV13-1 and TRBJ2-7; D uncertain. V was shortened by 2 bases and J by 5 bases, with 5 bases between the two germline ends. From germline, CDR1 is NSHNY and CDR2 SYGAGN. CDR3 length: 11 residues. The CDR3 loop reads CASSDRDEQYF. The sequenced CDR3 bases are TGTGCCAGCAGTGACCGGGATGAACAGTAC.

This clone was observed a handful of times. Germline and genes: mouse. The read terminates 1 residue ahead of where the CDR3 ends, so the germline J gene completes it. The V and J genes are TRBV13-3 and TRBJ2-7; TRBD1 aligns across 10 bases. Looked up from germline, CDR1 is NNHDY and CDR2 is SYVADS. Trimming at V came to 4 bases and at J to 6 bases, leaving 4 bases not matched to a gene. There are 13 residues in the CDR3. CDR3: CASSRQGAGEQYF. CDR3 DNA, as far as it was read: TGTGCCAGCAGTCGACAGGGGGCGGGTGAACAGTAC.

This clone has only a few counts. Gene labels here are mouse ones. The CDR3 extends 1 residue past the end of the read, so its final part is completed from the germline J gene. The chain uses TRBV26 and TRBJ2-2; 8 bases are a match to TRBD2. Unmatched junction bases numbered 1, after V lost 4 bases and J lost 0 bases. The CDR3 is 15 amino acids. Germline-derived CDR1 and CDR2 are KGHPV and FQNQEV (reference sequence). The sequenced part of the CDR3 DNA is TGTGCCAGCAGTCGCTGGGGGGCAAACACCGGGCAGCTCTAC. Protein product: CASSRWGANTGQLY. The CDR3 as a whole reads CASSRWGANTGQLYF.

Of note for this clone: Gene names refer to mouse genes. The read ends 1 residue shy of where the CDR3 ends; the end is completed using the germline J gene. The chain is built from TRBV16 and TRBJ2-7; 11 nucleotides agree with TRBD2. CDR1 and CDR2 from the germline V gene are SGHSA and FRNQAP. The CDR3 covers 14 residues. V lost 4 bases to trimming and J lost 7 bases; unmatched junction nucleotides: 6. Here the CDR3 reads CASSYDWGGVEQYF. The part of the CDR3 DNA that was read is TGTGCAAGCAGCTACGACTGGGGGGGGGTGGAACAGTAC.

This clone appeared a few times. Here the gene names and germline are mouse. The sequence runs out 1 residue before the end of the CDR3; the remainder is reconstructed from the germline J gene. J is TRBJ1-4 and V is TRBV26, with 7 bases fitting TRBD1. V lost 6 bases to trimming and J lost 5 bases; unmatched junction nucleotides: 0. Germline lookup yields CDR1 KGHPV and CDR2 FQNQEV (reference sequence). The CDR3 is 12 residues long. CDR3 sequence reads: CASRGQNERLFF. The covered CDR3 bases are TGTGCCAGCAGGGGACAGAACGAAAGATTATTT.

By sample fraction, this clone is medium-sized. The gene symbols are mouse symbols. CDR3 residues: CASSEGGGPYEQYF. The covered CDR3 bases are TGTGCCAGCAGTGAGGGGGGGGGCCCGTATGAACAGTAC. V usage is TRBV13-1 and J usage is TRBJ2-7, with 8 positions matching TRBD2. The CDR3 end falls 1 residue outside the read, so it is completed with the germline J gene. With 2 bases clipped from V and 4 bases from J, the junction kept 5 bases outside the gene matches. Germline V gene data show CDR1 as NSHNY and CDR2 as SYGAGN. The CDR3 spans 14 residues.

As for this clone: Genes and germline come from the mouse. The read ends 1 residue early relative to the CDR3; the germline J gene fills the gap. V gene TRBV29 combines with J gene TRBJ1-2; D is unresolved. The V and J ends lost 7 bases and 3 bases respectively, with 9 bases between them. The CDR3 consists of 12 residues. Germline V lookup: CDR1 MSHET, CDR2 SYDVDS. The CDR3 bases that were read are TGTGCTAGCACCTCGACATACTCCGACTACACC. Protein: CASTSTYSDYT. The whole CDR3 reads CASTSTYSDYTF.

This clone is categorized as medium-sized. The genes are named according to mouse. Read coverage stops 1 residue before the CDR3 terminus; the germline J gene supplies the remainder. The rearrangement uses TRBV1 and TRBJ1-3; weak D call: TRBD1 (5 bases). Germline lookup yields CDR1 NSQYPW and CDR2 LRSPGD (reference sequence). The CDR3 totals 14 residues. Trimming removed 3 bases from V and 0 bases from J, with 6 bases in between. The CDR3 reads CTCSAQGSGNTLYF. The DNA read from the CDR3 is TGCACCTGCAGTGCGCAGGGTTCTGGAAATACGCTCTAT.

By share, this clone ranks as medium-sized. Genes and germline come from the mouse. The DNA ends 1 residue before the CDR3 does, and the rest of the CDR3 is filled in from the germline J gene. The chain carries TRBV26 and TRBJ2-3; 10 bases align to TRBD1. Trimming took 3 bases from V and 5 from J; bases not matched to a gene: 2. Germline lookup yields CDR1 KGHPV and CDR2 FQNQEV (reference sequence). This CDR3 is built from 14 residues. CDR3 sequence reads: CASSLRDRGETLYF. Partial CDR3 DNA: TGTGCCAGCAGTCTCCGGGACAGGGGAGAAACGCTGTAT.

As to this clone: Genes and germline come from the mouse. CDR3 amino acids: CAWSASENTEVFF. The sequenced part of the CDR3 DNA is TGTGCCTGGAGTGCCTCAGAGAACACAGAAGTCTTC. The chain recombines TRBV31 with TRBJ1-1; D is unclear. The read comes to an end 1 residue before the CDR3 does, leaving the germline J gene to fill in the end. CDR1 is GKSSPN and CDR2 is SITVG in the germline V gene. The CDR3 spans 13 residues. With 2 bases removed from V and 0 bases from J, the gap between germline ends came to 7 bases.

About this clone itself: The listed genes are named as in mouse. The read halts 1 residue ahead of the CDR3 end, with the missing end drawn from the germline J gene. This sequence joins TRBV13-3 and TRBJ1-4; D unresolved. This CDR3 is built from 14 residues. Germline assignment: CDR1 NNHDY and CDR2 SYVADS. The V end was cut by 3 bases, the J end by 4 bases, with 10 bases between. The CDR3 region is CASSAGLHNERLFF. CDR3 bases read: TGTGCCAGCAGTGCCGGGCTTCACAACGAAAGATTATTT.

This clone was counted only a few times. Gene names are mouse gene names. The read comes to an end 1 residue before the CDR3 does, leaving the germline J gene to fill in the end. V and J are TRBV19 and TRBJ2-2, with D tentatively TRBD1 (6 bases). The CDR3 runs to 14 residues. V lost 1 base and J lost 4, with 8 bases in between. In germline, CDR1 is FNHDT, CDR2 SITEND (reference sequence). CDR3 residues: CASSISGATGQLYF. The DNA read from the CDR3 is TGTGCCAGCAGTATATCAGGGGCCACCGGGCAGCTCTAC.

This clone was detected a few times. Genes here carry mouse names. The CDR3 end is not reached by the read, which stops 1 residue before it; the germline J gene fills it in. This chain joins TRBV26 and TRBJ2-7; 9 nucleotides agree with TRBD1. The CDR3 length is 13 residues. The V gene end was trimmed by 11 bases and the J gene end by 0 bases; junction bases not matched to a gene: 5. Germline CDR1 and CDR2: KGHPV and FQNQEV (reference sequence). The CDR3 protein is CAPRDRDSYEQYF. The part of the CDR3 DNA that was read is TGTGCCCCGCGGGACAGGGACTCCTATGAACAGTAC.